This T cell receptor (beta chain) is from a study of blood T cell repertoires in COVID-19. Germline values: CDR1 LNHDA, CDR2 SQIVND (reference sequence). This CDR3 has 14 amino acids. The V gene lost 7 bases and the J gene lost 8 bases, with 20 bases spanning the gap. TCRdb keeps only in-frame clones here, not all; method: immunoSEQ multiplex PCR. The table lists approximately 290,000 clones, 84% of them singletons. The chain uses TRBV19 and TRBJ1-2; weak D call: TRBD1 (5 bases). The sequence was obtained from a person in their 70s with COVID-19, enrolled during active disease. The material sequenced was peripheral blood. This CDR3 is CASTSTAGIGGYTF. The CDR3 region has the DNA TGTGCCAGTACCTCTACCGCAGGGATAGGCGGCTACACCTTC.